This T cell receptor beta chain comes out of a study of neurological immune-mediated disorders. The making of cDNA relied on 5'RACE with 10-nucleotide random UMIs. TCRdb fed the 5' RACE reads into MiXCR, producing one record per CDR3 protein. The sample has about 17,000 distinct CDR3 sequences; more than 3% are singletons. The controls, all healthy individuals, were blood bank volunteers in Maryland, USA. In its sample, this clonotype was seen once. The receptor's source is a woman aged 40-49 years in good health. The material sequenced was CD8+ T cells from blood.

This chain's CDR3 is CASRTGANTEAFF. DNA of the CDR3: TGTGCCAGCAGGACAGGGGCGAACACTGAAGCTTTCTTT. J is TRBJ1-1 and V is TRBV12-3 or TRBV12-4; TRBD1 matches 8 bases. The length of the CDR3 is 13 residues. The V and J ends lost 6 bases and 1 base, in that order; junction bases with no gene match: 1.